The 3 T cell receptor beta chains below come from one sample, sequenced in a study of cytomegalovirus exposure and HLA in healthy donors (dated by TCRdb to between 2016 and 2019). Library construction relied on the immunoSEQ multiplex PCR assay. A mixture of 60 forward primers for TCR Vbeta segments and 13 reverse primers for TCR Jbeta segments was used in the multiplex PCR. TCRdb mirrors the immuneACCESS table, restricted to in-frame sequences. Some clones are absent from its copies; in checked studies, under half trace to an unresolved V gene, and the reason for the others is unknown. In all, the sample holds about 180,000 clones, and about 79% of those were seen once. Under 8% of the sample comes from the top ten. Sequencing was done on a sample of PBMCs. All receptors come from a man aged 40-49 years in good health and CMV-seropositive.

The rearrangement links TRBV12-5 to TRBJ1-6; no firm D call. V was cut by 1 base and J by 7 bases, with 2 bases left in between. Germline CDR1 is LGHNT and CDR2 is FRNRAP. The CDR3 loop spans 12 amino acids. CDR3 sequence reads: CASGLANSPLHF. In DNA, the CDR3 is TGTGCTAGTGGTTTGGCAAATTCACCCCTCCACTTT. Drawing the rest from reference TRBV12-5 and TRBJ1-6, the complete variable domain is DARVTQTPRHKVTEMGQEVTMRCQPILGHNTVFWYRQTMMQGLELLAYFRNRAPLDDSGMPKDRFSAEMPDATLATLKIQPSEPRDSAVYFCASGLANSPLHFGNGTRLTVT.

The V call is TRBV5-1, the J call TRBJ2-5; TRBD2 might be the D (6 bases). Germline assignment: CDR1 SGHRS and CDR2 YFSETQ. This CDR3 region has 16 residues. The V and J ends lost 0 bases and 4 bases respectively, with 16 bases between them. The CDR3 spells CASSLGPSRGRETQYF. In nucleotides, the CDR3 is TGCGCCAGCAGCTTGGGCCCTTCGCGGGGTCGAGAGACCCAGTACTTC. Combining the CDR3 with reference TRBV5-1 and TRBJ2-5 gives the whole variable domain KAGVTQTPRYLIKTRGQQVTLSCSPISGHRSVSWYQQTPGQGLQFLFEYFSETQRNKGNFPGRFSGRQFSNSRSEMNVSTLELGDSALYLCASSLGPSRGRETQYFGPGTRLLVL.

This rearrangement joins TRBV6-6 to TRBJ1-5; TRBD1 matches at 9 bases. V lost 5 bases, J lost 10 bases, and 9 bases stayed unmatched. The CDR3 runs 14 residues. Germline lookup yields CDR1 MNHNY and CDR2 SVGAGI (reference sequence). The CDR3 sequence is CASSATGGARPQHF. CDR3 bases: TGTGCCAGCAGTGCGACAGGGGGGGCTCGACCCCAGCATTTT.